The rows below give T cell receptor beta chains drawn from one sample of a study of blood T cell repertoires in COVID-19. This table comes from immunoSEQ multiplex PCR, and its TCRdb copy is limited to in-frame clones, with some not included. This table has around 110,000 clones, 85% to 95% appearing once. Sequenced sample: peripheral blood. These receptors were collected from a woman younger than 45 with acute or convalescent COVID-19. CDR3s include the opening cysteine and the closing phenylalanine or tryptophan. Fields, in order: clone size, V gene, D gene, J gene, CDR3 DNA, CDR3 protein. D genes are given only for firm matches. Part of the rows lack a size; the others show once, few, many or a class for expanded clones.

abundance: NA; v_gene: TRBV5-4; d_gene: NA; j_gene: TRBJ2-3; CDR3nt: TGTGCCAGCAGCTTCAAGCAGGCGGGGATAGATACGCAGTATTTT; CDR3aa: CASSFKQAGIDTQYF
abundance: few; v_gene: TRBV28; d_gene: TRBD1; j_gene: TRBJ1-2; CDR3nt: TGTGCCAGCAGTGACAGGGGCGGCTACACCTTC; CDR3aa: CASSDRGGYTF
abundance: NA; v_gene: TRBV6-5; d_gene: TRBD1; j_gene: TRBJ1-1; CDR3nt: TGTGCCAGCACCCTAGACAGGGCTGGGGCTGAAGCTTTCTTT; CDR3aa: CASTLDRAGAEAFF
abundance: NA; v_gene: TRBV9; d_gene: TRBD2; j_gene: TRBJ2-1; CDR3nt: TGTGCCAGCAGCGTAGCTGAAGCGGGAAAATCCTACAATGAGCAGTTCTTC; CDR3aa: CASSVAEAGKSYNEQFF
abundance: NA; v_gene: TRBV25-1; d_gene: NA; j_gene: TRBJ2-5; CDR3nt: TGTGCCAGCAGTGAGCTAGCGTCCCAAGAGACCCAGTACTTC; CDR3aa: CASSELASQETQYF
abundance: NA; v_gene: TRBV28; d_gene: TRBD2; j_gene: TRBJ2-3; CDR3nt: TGTGCCAGCCACTCAGCGGGAGCTTTTTCTAGCACAGATACGCAGTATTTT; CDR3aa: CASHSAGAFSSTDTQYF
abundance: NA; v_gene: TRBV28; d_gene: TRBD1; j_gene: TRBJ1-1; CDR3nt: TGTGCCAGTGAACAGGGGGTTGCAGGTGAAGCTTTCTTT; CDR3aa: CASEQGVAGEAFF
abundance: NA; v_gene: TRBV6-1; d_gene: TRBD2; j_gene: TRBJ2-3; CDR3nt: TGTGCCAGCAGTGTAATTCTAGCGGGGGTTACAGATACGCAGTATTTT; CDR3aa: CASSVILAGVTDTQYF
abundance: NA; v_gene: TRBV5-6; d_gene: TRBD1; j_gene: TRBJ2-1; CDR3nt: TGTGCCAGGAATAGACAGGGGCCTGAGCAGTTCTTC; CDR3aa: CARNRQGPEQFF
abundance: NA; v_gene: TRBV7-9; d_gene: NA; j_gene: TRBJ1-4; CDR3nt: TGTGCCAGCAGCTTAAGGCGGATATCGGAGGGTGAAAAACTGTTTTTT; CDR3aa: CASSLRRISEGEKLFF
abundance: NA; v_gene: TRBV12-3/TRBV12-4; d_gene: NA; j_gene: TRBJ1-1; CDR3nt: TGTGCCAGCAGTTTAAACGGGAACACTGAAGCTTTCTTT; CDR3aa: CASSLNGNTEAFF
abundance: NA; v_gene: TRBV30; d_gene: TRBD2; j_gene: TRBJ2-3; CDR3nt: TGTGCCTGGAGTACCTCTAGCGGGGATTGGACAGATACGCAGTATTTT; CDR3aa: CAWSTSSGDWTDTQYF
abundance: NA; v_gene: TRBV27; d_gene: TRBD1; j_gene: TRBJ1-1; CDR3nt: TGTGCCAGCAGTCCACAGGGGGCCCTGAACACTGAAGCTTTCTTT; CDR3aa: CASSPQGALNTEAFF
abundance: NA; v_gene: TRBV27; d_gene: TRBD1; j_gene: TRBJ1-2; CDR3nt: TGTGCCAGCAGGGCCATGGGACAGGGGGCTGGCTACACCTTC; CDR3aa: CASRAMGQGAGYTF
abundance: NA; v_gene: TRBV11-3; d_gene: NA; j_gene: TRBJ1-5; CDR3nt: TGTGCCAGCAGCCCGGACGGGGACAATCAGCCCCAGCATTTT; CDR3aa: CASSPDGDNQPQHF
abundance: NA; v_gene: TRBV28; d_gene: TRBD1; j_gene: TRBJ2-3; CDR3nt: TGTGCCAGCAGTGAGTTGGGCGGGACAGGGAAAACCCTCGACACAGATACGCAGTATTTT; CDR3aa: CASSELGGTGKTLDTDTQYF
abundance: few; v_gene: TRBV24-1; d_gene: TRBD1; j_gene: TRBJ2-5; CDR3nt: TGTGCCACCAGTGGCTCCTGGGGACAGGGGGCGAGAGAGACCCAGTACTTC; CDR3aa: CATSGSWGQGARETQYF
abundance: medium-sized; v_gene: TRBV7-2; d_gene: NA; j_gene: TRBJ2-5; CDR3nt: TGTGCCAGCAGCGGCAAGTACCAAGAGACCCAGTACTTC; CDR3aa: CASSGKYQETQYF
abundance: NA; v_gene: TRBV4-2; d_gene: NA; j_gene: TRBJ1-4; CDR3nt: TGTGCCAGCAGCCAAGAGCCGGGGGGCGATGATGAAAAACTGTTTTTT; CDR3aa: CASSQEPGGDDEKLFF
abundance: NA; v_gene: TRBV18; d_gene: NA; j_gene: TRBJ2-1; CDR3nt: TGTGCCAGCTCCCCAGGGGGGTCGGTCAATGAGCAGTTCTTC; CDR3aa: CASSPGGSVNEQFF
abundance: NA; v_gene: TRBV27; d_gene: NA; j_gene: TRBJ2-7; CDR3nt: TGTGCCAGCAGCTCCGGACAGAGCTCCTACGAGCAGTACTTC; CDR3aa: CASSSGQSSYEQYF
abundance: NA; v_gene: TRBV2; d_gene: NA; j_gene: TRBJ2-7; CDR3nt: TGTGCCAGCATCAGGGACTACGAGCAGTACTTC; CDR3aa: CASIRDYEQYF
abundance: NA; v_gene: TRBV12-3/TRBV12-4; d_gene: NA; j_gene: TRBJ1-2; CDR3nt: TGTGCCAGCAGTTTCGGCAGGGTCTATGGCTACACCTTC; CDR3aa: CASSFGRVYGYTF
abundance: NA; v_gene: TRBV7-7; d_gene: TRBD2; j_gene: TRBJ2-1; CDR3nt: TGTGCTAGCAGCGCAGCGGGAGGACCCTACAATGAGCAGTTCTTC; CDR3aa: CASSAAGGPYNEQFF
abundance: NA; v_gene: TRBV5-5; d_gene: NA; j_gene: TRBJ2-5; CDR3nt: TGTGCCAGCAGCTGGGGAGCTGCGCCGGAAGAGACCCAGTACTTC; CDR3aa: CASSWGAAPEETQYF
abundance: NA; v_gene: TRBV7-9; d_gene: NA; j_gene: TRBJ2-3; CDR3nt: TGTGCCAGCAGCTTTCCCCGACGGGGTAAGCCTACAGATACGCAGTATTTT; CDR3aa: CASSFPRRGKPTDTQYF
abundance: once; v_gene: TRBV11-2; d_gene: NA; j_gene: TRBJ2-7; CDR3nt: TGTGCCAGCAGCCCCTTTTGGAGGGTTACGTACTTC; CDR3aa: CASSPFWRVTYF
abundance: NA; v_gene: TRBV9; d_gene: TRBD2; j_gene: TRBJ2-2; CDR3nt: TGTGCCAGCAGCGTTAGCGGGAGGGATACCGGGGAGCTGTTTTTT; CDR3aa: CASSVSGRDTGELFF
abundance: NA; v_gene: TRBV6-5; d_gene: NA; j_gene: TRBJ2-7; CDR3nt: TGTGCCAGTCAAAAAACTAGGTTTTACGACGAGCAGTACTTC; CDR3aa: CASQKTRFYDEQYF
abundance: NA; v_gene: TRBV20-1; d_gene: NA; j_gene: TRBJ1-6; CDR3nt: TGCAGTGCTAGTATGCAGGGCTCACCCCTCCACTTT; CDR3aa: CSASMQGSPLHF
abundance: NA; v_gene: TRBV12-3/TRBV12-4; d_gene: NA; j_gene: TRBJ1-1; CDR3nt: TGTGCCAGCAGTTTGGGACAGAACACTGAAGCTTTCTTT; CDR3aa: CASSLGQNTEAFF
abundance: NA; v_gene: TRBV7-9; d_gene: NA; j_gene: TRBJ1-1; CDR3nt: TGTGCCAGCAGCTTAGGTGTGGACTCTGAAGCTTTCTTT; CDR3aa: CASSLGVDSEAFF
abundance: NA; v_gene: TRBV4-2; d_gene: TRBD1; j_gene: TRBJ1-2; CDR3nt: TGTGCCAGCAGCCAAGTGGGACAGGGGAAAGACTATGGCTACACCTTC; CDR3aa: CASSQVGQGKDYGYTF
abundance: NA; v_gene: TRBV4-2; d_gene: NA; j_gene: TRBJ1-1; CDR3nt: TGTGCCAGCAGCCTGGACATTTACACTGAAGCTTTCTTT; CDR3aa: CASSLDIYTEAFF
abundance: NA; v_gene: TRBV7-9; d_gene: TRBD1; j_gene: TRBJ2-5; CDR3nt: TGTGCCAGCAGCCCTCGGACAGGGTCGGGGACCCAGTACTTC; CDR3aa: CASSPRTGSGTQYF
abundance: NA; v_gene: TRBV28; d_gene: NA; j_gene: TRBJ2-5; CDR3nt: TGTGCCAGCAGTTTAGGAAGGGGGGGGAACCAAGAGACCCAGTACTTC; CDR3aa: CASSLGRGGNQETQYF
abundance: NA; v_gene: TRBV6-5; d_gene: NA; j_gene: TRBJ1-5; CDR3nt: TGTGCCAGCATATCAGCGGGCAATCAGCCCCAGCATTTT; CDR3aa: CASISAGNQPQHF
abundance: NA; v_gene: TRBV5-4; d_gene: TRBD1; j_gene: TRBJ1-6; CDR3nt: TGTGCCAGCAGCGCCACACCAGGGGGCTATAATTCACCCCTCCACTTT; CDR3aa: CASSATPGGYNSPLHF
abundance: NA; v_gene: TRBV7-3; d_gene: TRBD1; j_gene: TRBJ1-1; CDR3nt: TGTGCCAGCAGCCCATGGACAGGGTCGACTGAAGCTTTCTTT; CDR3aa: CASSPWTGSTEAFF
abundance: NA; v_gene: TRBV28; d_gene: NA; j_gene: TRBJ1-6; CDR3nt: TGTGCCAGCAGCGGGGAAGCAGGGGTGGAATCACCCCTCCACTTT; CDR3aa: CASSGEAGVESPLHF
abundance: NA; v_gene: TRBV7-2; d_gene: NA; j_gene: TRBJ2-7; CDR3nt: TGTGCCAGCAGCTTAGCGAGCGGCGTCAGCCCATTTTCCTACGAGCAGTACTTC; CDR3aa: CASSLASGVSPFSYEQYF
abundance: NA; v_gene: TRBV6-5; d_gene: TRBD1; j_gene: TRBJ2-7; CDR3nt: TGTGCCAGCAGTTACGGGACAGGGGCCTACGAGCAGTACTTC; CDR3aa: CASSYGTGAYEQYF
abundance: NA; v_gene: TRBV5-1; d_gene: TRBD2; j_gene: TRBJ2-1; CDR3nt: TGCGCCAGCAGCTTGGCCTTGGCGGGGGGGCTCAATGAGCAGTTCTTC; CDR3aa: CASSLALAGGLNEQFF
abundance: NA; v_gene: TRBV7-9; d_gene: NA; j_gene: TRBJ2-3; CDR3nt: TGTGCCAGCAGCTTCAAGAGTTCCACAGATACGCAGTATTTT; CDR3aa: CASSFKSSTDTQYF
abundance: NA; v_gene: TRBV6-1; d_gene: NA; j_gene: TRBJ1-2; CDR3nt: TGTGCCAGCAGTGAAGCTGGCGGCTATGGCTACACCTTC; CDR3aa: CASSEAGGYGYTF